This TCR beta chain was observed in a study of OX40 agonist ivuxolimab in advanced cancers. About the study: Dose-escalation patients had hepatocellular carcinoma, melanoma, renal cell or head and neck cancer. Prior therapy, whether anti-PD-1, anti-PD-L1 or anti-CTLA-4, was allowed, and approximately 40% had some. Overall study findings and caveats: Doses of 0.1 to 3.0 mg/kg were accompanied by clonal expansion of CD4+ and CD8+ blood T cells by week 6. Mean expanded clone counts were higher in CD8+ than CD4+ T cells.

Concerning this clone itself: Its specificity is unknown.

Sequencing was performed with immunoSEQ multiplex PCR; in TCRdb, only in-frame clones are kept and a portion is missing. The sample records about 84,000 clones, 94% being singletons. V lost 1 base and J lost 3, with 7 bases in between. The CDR3 is 13 amino acids. The germline V gene encodes CDR1 SGHNT and CDR2 YENEEA. The V and J genes are TRBV11-3 and TRBJ2-7; D remains unclear. The receptor was isolated from an adult with an advanced solid tumor such as melanoma, head and neck, liver or kidney cancer. The material sequenced was CD4+ or CD8+ T cells sorted from blood, taken in a trial of the OX40 agonist ivuxolimab. The chain's CDR3 is CASSLVSSYEQYF. The CDR3 bases are TGTGCCAGCAGCTTAGTTTCCAGCTACGAGCAGTACTTC.